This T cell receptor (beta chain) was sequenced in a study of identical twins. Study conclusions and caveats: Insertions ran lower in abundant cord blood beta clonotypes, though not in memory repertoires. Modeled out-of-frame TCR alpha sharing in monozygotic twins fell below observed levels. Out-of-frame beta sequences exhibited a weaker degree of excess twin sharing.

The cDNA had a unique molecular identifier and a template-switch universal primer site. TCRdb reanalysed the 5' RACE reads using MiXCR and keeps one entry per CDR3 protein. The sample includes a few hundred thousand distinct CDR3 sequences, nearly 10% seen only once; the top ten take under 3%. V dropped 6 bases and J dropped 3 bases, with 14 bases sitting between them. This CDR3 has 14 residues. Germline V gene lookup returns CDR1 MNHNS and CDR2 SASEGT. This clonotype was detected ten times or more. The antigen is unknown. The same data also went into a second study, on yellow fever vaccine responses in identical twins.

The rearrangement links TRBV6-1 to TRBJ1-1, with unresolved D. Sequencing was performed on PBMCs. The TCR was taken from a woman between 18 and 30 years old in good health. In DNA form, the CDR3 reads TGTGCCAGCAGACTGGGGTTATTGCACACTGAAGCTTTCTTT. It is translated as CASRLGLLHTEAFF.